The entry that follows covers one T cell receptor beta chain sequence. Antigen specificity is unknown. This sample is drawn from a study of Ad26.COV2.S vaccination and SARS-CoV-2 variants. Study overall: Donor got 5x10^10 or 1x10^11 viral particles of Ad26.COV2.S.

The method was immunoSEQ multiplex PCR; TCRdb's version includes in-frame clones alone and lacks a portion of them. The sample holds more than 300,000 clones, around 88% seen once. The CDR3 runs 13 residues. Germline CDR1 and CDR2: WSHSY and SAAADI. The V end was cut by 2 bases, the J end by 2 bases, with 6 bases between. General observations from the study: Measurements of TCR breadth and depth may have given underestimates of the total T cell responses.

Treatment in this sample: about 20 received Ad26.COV2.S at low or high dose, single or two shots; about 5 received placebo; per-sample allocation not given. Each sample was drawn 63 days after the first injection (of vaccine or placebo). At a Boston site, the person donating was an adult of 18-55 years. The chain recombines TRBV10-2 with TRBJ1-1; D remains unclear. Sequenced here: peripheral blood, sampled in a trial of Ad26.COV2.S vaccine versus placebo. The source of this sequence is a person aged 18-60 years who received the Ad26.COV2.S COVID-19 vaccine or a placebo. CDR3 sequence: CASSEPVNTEAFF. The CDR3 coding sequence is TGCGCCAGCAGTGAGCCGGTCAACACTGAAGCTTTCTTT.